One sample yielded the 9 T cell receptor beta chains listed below, sequenced in a study of OX40 agonist ivuxolimab in advanced cancers. Measured with immunoSEQ multiplex PCR; TCRdb has only the in-frame clones, and not every one. Among 90,000 to 95,000 clones listed, around 87% were seen once. The sample in question was CD4+ or CD8+ T cells sorted from blood, obtained in a trial of the OX40 agonist ivuxolimab. These receptors came from an adult with an advanced solid tumor such as melanoma, head and neck, liver or kidney cancer.

V and J are TRBV16 and TRBJ2-7, with a possible D match to TRBD1 (7 bases). This CDR3 spans 13 amino acids. Per germline, CDR1 KGHSY and CDR2 FQNENV. The V and J ends lost 2 bases and 6 bases respectively, with 11 bases between them. CDR3 sequence: CASSQRQGGEQYF. DNA of the CDR3: TGTGCCAGCAGCCAAAGGCAGGGGGGCGAGCAGTACTTC.

The chain uses TRBV5-1 and TRBJ2-1; 8 positions agree with TRBD1. The CDR3 loop spans 14 amino acids. Germline loops: CDR1 SGHRS, CDR2 YFSETQ. V trimming: 3 bases; J trimming: 9 bases; junction bases outside the gene matches: 8. CDR3 protein: CASSSFGGTGEQFF. The CDR3 bases are TGCGCCAGCAGCTCCTTTGGAGGGACAGGTGAGCAGTTCTTC.

This sequence joins TRBV19 and TRBJ2-4, with 12 bases aligning to TRBD1. Trimming took 10 bases from V and 8 from J; bases not matched to a gene: 3. The CDR3 is made up of 12 amino acids. CDR1 is LNHDA and CDR2 is SQIVND in the germline V gene (reference sequence). DNA of the CDR3: TGTGCCACCGGGACAGGGGGCGACATTCAGTACTTC. This encodes CATGTGGDIQYF. Looking up the rest from reference TRBV19 and TRBJ2-4 gives the full variable domain: DGGITQSPKYLFRKEGQNVTLSCEQNLNHDAMYWYRQDPGQGLRLIYYSQIVNDFQKGDIAEGYSVSREKKESFPLTVTSAQKNPTAFYLCATGTGGDIQYFGAGTRLSVL.

The genes are TRBV4-3 and TRBJ2-6; D ambiguous. V was shortened by 4 bases and J by 0 bases, with 10 bases between the two germline ends. The CDR3 has 16 amino acids. In germline, CDR1 is LGHNA, CDR2 YSLEER. CDR3 protein: CASSPSVSSGANVLTF. The CDR3 region has the DNA TGCGCCAGCAGCCCGTCGGTGAGCTCTGGGGCCAACGTCCTGACTTTC.

The chain couples TRBV27 to TRBJ2-1, with a tentative D call TRBD1 (6 bases). Germline lookup yields CDR1 MNHEY and CDR2 SMNVEV (reference sequence). The CDR3 is made up of 14 amino acids. V lost 4 bases to trimming and J lost 8 bases, with 15 bases between them. CDR3 bases: TGTGCCAGCAGTTCAACCCTACAGGGCGATGAGCAGTTCTTC. Protein product: CASSSTLQGDEQFF.

J is TRBJ1-4 and V is TRBV5-4, with no clear D. V was trimmed by 3 bases and J by 6 bases, leaving 18 bases between them. Germline V lookup: CDR1 SGHNT, CDR2 YYREEE (reference sequence). The length of the CDR3 is 16 residues. The CDR3 nucleotides are TGTGCCAGCAGCTCGCGGGCCCTCACGGGCGATGAAAAACTGTTTTTT. Amino acid sequence: CASSSRALTGDEKLFF.

In this sample, this clone turned up a few times. This CDR3 is also generated by other DNA sequences in the sample. CDR3 residues: CASSESNYGYTF. The CDR3 region has the DNA TGTGCCAGCAGTGAATCCAACTATGGCTACACCTTC. The rearrangement links TRBV2 to TRBJ1-2, with D unresolved. The CDR3 loop spans 12 amino acids. Trimming stripped 2 bases from V and 2 bases from J, with 3 bases between. Germline V lookup: CDR1 SNHLY, CDR2 FYNNEI.

The chain employs TRBV5-4 and TRBJ2-1; the match to TRBD1 covers 7 bases. The CDR3 length is 16 residues. V was pared by 2 bases and J by 0 bases, with 5 bases of the junction left unmatched. Looked up from germline, CDR1 is SGHNT and CDR2 is YYREEE (reference sequence). The CDR3 spells CASSLGGASSYNEQFF. The CDR3 region has the DNA TGTGCCAGCAGCTTAGGGGGCGCTAGCTCCTACAATGAGCAGTTCTTC. The whole variable domain, filled in from reference TRBV5-4 and TRBJ2-1, reads ETGVTQSPTHLIKTRGQQVTLRCSSQSGHNTVSWYQQALGQGPQFIFQYYREEENGRGNFPPRFSGLQFPNYSSELNVNALELDDSALYLCASSLGGASSYNEQFFGPGTRLTVL.

Here the CDR3 reads CASSLAGTLGANNEQFF. CDR3 bases: TGCGCCAGCAGCTTGGCGGGGACCCTGGGAGCAAACAATGAGCAGTTCTTC. This sequence joins TRBV5-1 and TRBJ2-1, with D possibly being TRBD1 or TRBD2 (5 bases each). Germline lookup yields CDR1 SGHRS and CDR2 YFSETQ. Deletions cut 0 bases from V and 5 bases from J, with 18 bases between. CDR3 length equals 17 residues.